Listed below are T cell receptor beta chains from one sample, sequenced in a study of T cell clones after liver transplantation. Sequencing used immunoSEQ multiplex PCR; TCRdb keeps in-frame clones, though not all of them. The repertoire holds about 71,000 clones, with about four fifths as singletons. The specimen was CD4+ T cells from blood, collected 12 months after liver transplant. The receptors originated from a human patient who received a liver transplant. Some of the T cells might come from the graft donor. Both conserved end residues are part of each CDR3. Each record gives: V gene, D gene, clone size, J gene, CDR3 protein, CDR3 DNA. A D gene is named only where the DNA matches it firmly. The size field is filled for only some rows; it gives once, few, many or a size class.

>TRBV2|.|.|TRBJ2-1
CASSDRVMYNEQFF
TGTGCCAGCAGTGACAGGGTAATGTACAATGAGCAGTTCTTC
>TRBV11-2|.|.|TRBJ1-1
CASRKMDVQATNTEAFF
TGTGCCAGCCGCAAGATGGACGTGCAGGCCACGAACACTGAAGCTTTCTTT
>TRBV5-1|.|.|TRBJ2-1
CASHGADNEQFF
TGCGCCAGCCACGGGGCAGACAATGAGCAGTTCTTC
>TRBV2|TRBD2|.|TRBJ2-2
CAGSGDTGELFF
TGTGCCGGAAGCGGGGACACCGGGGAGCTGTTTTTT
>TRBV5-1|.|many|TRBJ2-1
CASGITADNEQFF
TGCGCCAGCGGGATAACAGCGGACAATGAGCAGTTCTTC
>TRBV2|.|.|TRBJ1-2
CASSVRRGDGYTF
TGTGCCAGCAGTGTCCGCAGGGGAGATGGCTACACCTTC
>TRBV29-1|.|few|TRBJ2-5
CSVGRRGYQETQYF
TGCAGCGTAGGCCGACGGGGGTACCAAGAGACCCAGTACTTC
>TRBV6-5|.|few|TRBJ1-1
CASSTPRFATEAFF
TGTGCCAGCAGTACTCCACGTTTCGCCACTGAAGCTTTCTTT
>TRBV27|.|.|TRBJ1-4
CASGPRAPLNEKLFF
TGTGCCAGCGGACCGCGGGCCCCCCTTAATGAAAAACTGTTTTTT
>TRBV19|TRBD1|.|TRBJ2-2
CASTGSTGANTGELFF
TGTGCCAGTACGGGATCGACAGGGGCAAACACCGGGGAGCTGTTTTTT
>TRBV9|.|.|TRBJ2-7
CASSVGPINYEQYF
TGTGCCAGCAGCGTAGGGCCGATCAACTACGAGCAGTACTTC
>TRBV5-1|.|.|TRBJ1-1
CASSLETGAQAFF
TGCGCCAGCAGCTTGGAAACAGGAGCCCAAGCTTTCTTT
>TRBV5-1|TRBD2|.|TRBJ2-2
CASSVGLAGGPSTGELFF
TGCGCCAGCAGCGTTGGACTAGCGGGAGGGCCGAGTACCGGGGAGCTGTTTTTT
>TRBV5-1|.|.|TRBJ1-1
CASSFSQTLNTEAFF
TGCGCCAGCAGCTTTTCACAGACACTGAACACTGAAGCTTTCTTT
>TRBV7-2|.|.|TRBJ2-3
CASSFWGGTDTQYF
TGTGCCAGCAGCTTCTGGGGGGGCACAGATACGCAGTATTTT
>TRBV13|TRBD1|.|TRBJ1-5
CASSLGQLNQPQHF
TGTGCCAGCAGCCTGGGACAGCTTAATCAGCCCCAGCATTTT
>TRBV28|.|.|TRBJ1-3
CASNPGRVSGNTIYF
TGTGCCAGCAACCCCGGCAGGGTCTCTGGAAACACCATATATTTT
>TRBV7-2|.|.|TRBJ1-4
CASSIKATNEKLFF
TGTGCCAGCAGTATAAAAGCAACTAATGAAAAACTGTTTTTT
>TRBV9|.|few|TRBJ1-1
CASSRDRYEAFF
TGTGCCAGCAGCCGAGACAGGTATGAAGCTTTCTTT
>TRBV5-4|.|.|TRBJ2-2
CASSSKGQINTGELFF
TGTGCCAGCAGCTCAAAAGGACAGATTAACACCGGGGAGCTGTTTTTT
>TRBV7-2|TRBD1|once|TRBJ1-4
CASSLVGQGARNEKLFF
TGTGCCAGCAGCTTAGTGGGACAGGGAGCCCGTAATGAAAAACTGTTTTTT
>TRBV5-4|TRBD2|.|TRBJ2-7
CASSLGGAGGPLEQYF
TGTGCCAGCAGCTTGGGAGGGGCGGGAGGGCCCCTCGAGCAGTACTTC
>TRBV28|TRBD1|.|TRBJ1-2
CASRLTGANYGYTF
TGTGCCAGCAGGCTGACAGGGGCTAACTATGGCTACACCTTC
>TRBV18|.|.|TRBJ2-1
CASSPREISYNEQFF
TGTGCCAGCTCACCAAGGGAGATCTCCTACAATGAGCAGTTCTTC
>TRBV30|TRBD1|few|TRBJ2-1
CAWGRQGVNNEQFF
TGTGCCTGGGGTAGACAGGGAGTTAACAATGAGCAGTTCTTC
>TRBV5-1|.|few|TRBJ1-1
CASSLVGGLLNTEAFF
TGCGCCAGCAGCTTGGTAGGGGGGCTGTTGAACACTGAAGCTTTCTTT
>TRBV7-8|.|.|TRBJ1-2
CASSLVTDTIGYTF
TGTGCCAGCAGCTTAGTGACAGACACCATAGGCTACACCTTC
>TRBV5-4|.|.|TRBJ1-4
CASSLLQGGGKLFF
TGTGCCAGCAGCTTGTTGCAGGGCGGCGGAAAACTGTTTTTT
>TRBV4-3|.|.|TRBJ2-1
CASSQGPLYNEQFF
TGCGCCAGCAGCCAAGGGCCACTCTACAATGAGCAGTTCTTC
>TRBV6-5|.|.|TRBJ1-2
CASSPGGGVLSGYTF
TGTGCCAGCAGCCCCGGGGGGGGCGTTCTGTCCGGCTACACCTTC
>TRBV2|TRBD1|.|TRBJ1-4
CASTRGQGAWEKLFF
TGTGCCAGTACACGGGGACAGGGGGCCTGGGAAAAACTGTTTTTT
>TRBV7-2|TRBD2|.|TRBJ2-7
CASSPAGAVPSYEQYF
TGTGCCAGCAGCCCAGCGGGGGCAGTCCCATCCTACGAGCAGTACTTC
>TRBV7-9|.|.|TRBJ1-3
CASSLVGGSGNTIYF
TGTGCCAGCAGCTTAGTAGGGGGCTCTGGAAACACCATATATTTT
>TRBV5-4|TRBD2|.|TRBJ2-3
CASSWRGGTDTQYF
TGTGCCAGCAGCTGGCGCGGGGGAACAGATACGCAGTATTTT
>TRBV4-3|.|.|TRBJ1-3
CASSQGRHSGNTIYF
TGCGCCAGCAGCCAAGGCAGGCACTCTGGAAACACCATATATTTT
>TRBV7-2|.|.|TRBJ1-4
CASSPSGVLNEKLFF
TGTGCCAGCAGCCCTTCAGGGGTCCTTAATGAAAAACTGTTTTTT
>TRBV11-2|.|.|TRBJ1-2
CASSLYREGYTF
TGTGCCAGCAGCTTATACAGGGAAGGCTACACCTTC
>TRBV4-1|TRBD1|.|TRBJ2-7
CASSHPPQGAYEQYF
TGCGCCAGCAGCCATCCCCCACAGGGGGCGTACGAGCAGTACTTC
>TRBV2|TRBD1|.|TRBJ1-4
CASSNLGQGERKLFF
TGTGCCAGCAGTAACTTGGGACAGGGGGAAAGAAAACTGTTTTTT
>TRBV28|.|.|TRBJ1-4
CASSYHREKLFF
TGTGCCAGCAGTTATCACAGAGAAAAACTGTTTTTT
>TRBV28|.|.|TRBJ1-1
CASSLWNTEAFF
TGTGCCAGCAGTTTATGGAACACTGAAGCTTTCTTT
>TRBV6-5|TRBD2|once|TRBJ2-7
CASSFLSGSYEQYF
TGTGCCAGCAGTTTCCTTAGCGGGAGCTACGAGCAGTACTTC
>TRBV6-1|TRBD1|.|TRBJ2-7
CASSGTGLASYEQYF
TGTGCCAGCAGTGGGACAGGGCTAGCATCCTACGAGCAGTACTTC
>TRBV5-6|TRBD1|.|TRBJ2-6
CASSRGDRVSGANVLTF
TGTGCCAGCAGCCGGGGGGACAGGGTCTCTGGGGCCAACGTCCTGACTTTC
>TRBV18|.|.|TRBJ2-5
CASSPRYSHQETQYF
TGTGCCAGCTCACCACGGTATAGCCACCAAGAGACCCAGTACTTC
>TRBV19|.|few|TRBJ1-3
CASSSAGAGANTIYF
TGTGCCAGTAGTTCAGCGGGTGCGGGGGCAAACACCATATATTTT
>TRBV6-5|.|few|TRBJ1-2
CASSYSGSRGYGYTF
TGTGCCAGCAGTTACTCGGGCTCCCGAGGCTATGGCTACACCTTC
>TRBV10-3|TRBD1|.|TRBJ2-7
CAISSDRGDQEQYF
TGTGCCATCAGTTCGGACAGGGGGGACCAGGAGCAGTACTTC
>TRBV4-3|.|.|TRBJ1-1
CASSQGGNTEAFF
TGCGCCAGCAGCCAGGGCGGAAACACTGAAGCTTTCTTT
>TRBV11-2|TRBD1|few|TRBJ2-5
CASSKGTAETQYF
TGTGCCAGCAGCAAAGGGACAGCGGAGACCCAGTACTTC
>TRBV2|TRBD1|.|TRBJ1-5
CASSGTGMDQPQHF
TGTGCCAGTTCCGGGACAGGGATGGATCAGCCCCAGCATTTT
>TRBV7-2|.|.|TRBJ1-3
CASSLVAADSGNTIYF
TGTGCCAGCAGCTTAGTAGCGGCAGACTCTGGAAACACCATATATTTT
>TRBV5-3|.|.|TRBJ2-3
CARSALGGELRGADTQYF
TGTGCCAGAAGCGCTCTGGGGGGAGAACTTCGAGGAGCAGATACGCAGTATTTT